The clone carrying this TCR beta chain appeared many times. Its antigen is not known. Axillary draining lymph nodes of breast cancer patients supplied the node samples. In TCRdb, the multiplex PCR reads were re-called with MiXCR into one record per CDR3 protein. This sample has 150,000 to 200,000 distinct CDR3 sequences, with approximately 33% found just once. The CDR3 sequence is 18 residues long. The J segment lost 0 bases and the V segment lost 8 bases, leaving 13 bases of the junction unmatched. Germline CDR1 is SGHTA and CDR2 is FQGNSA. This sample was taken from a study of breast tumors, draining lymph nodes, adjacent tissues. Study-level points and caveats: Compared with basal-like, luminal-like tumors shared significantly more repertoire with nontumor tissue. Tumors had less TCR diversity than lymph nodes, more than nontumor tissue.

J is TRBJ2-2 and V is TRBV7-2, with 9 nucleotides matching TRBD2. Sample: axillary lymph node tissue. This TCR was recovered from a female donor with breast cancer. Some clones in this sample may be carry-over from other donors' samples. The CDR3 DNA reads as TGTGCCAGCCGACCTTCTACGGGACTAGCTGCGAACACCGGGGAGCTGTTTTTT. As protein: CASRPSTGLAANTGELFF.